Sequencing of this T cell receptor (beta chain) was carried out in a study of cytomegalovirus exposure and HLA in healthy donors. The CDR3 is 13 amino acids. Looked up from germline, CDR1 is SGHVS and CDR2 is FQNEAQ. V gave up 5 bases and J gave up 4 bases, with 11 bases separating them. The PCR contained 60 Vbeta and 13 Jbeta primers. Clones were read by immunoSEQ multiplex PCR, and TCRdb kept only the in-frame ones, dropping some. Of about 120,000 clones in the sample, 74% were seen once. The sequencing input was PBMCs. The sequence came from a human donor in good health. The V and J genes are TRBV7-8 and TRBJ2-5; D possibly corresponds to TRBD2 (6 bases). CDR3 DNA sequence: TGTGCCAGCAGCCCCGGGGGTTCAGAGACCCAGTACTTC. Translated: CASSPGGSETQYF.